The 21 T cell receptor beta chains in this list originate from one sample, sequenced in a study of CD8+CD57+ T cells in acquired aplastic anemia. Genomic DNA was employed as the template in profiling TCR beta VDJ and CDR3. TCRdb reprocessed the reads with MiXCR, giving one entry per CDR3 protein. The data show about 190,000 distinct CDR3 sequences, roughly half seen once. Sequences were obtained from sorted CD4+, CD8+, or CD8+CD57+ T cells (not recorded which) from PBMCs. Receptors were obtained from a human donor in good health, serving as a control.

Concerning this clonotype itself: A much larger clone is a single base away; this may be a read error. The chain couples TRBV7-3 to TRBJ2-7; D gene unclear. The germline V gene has CDR1 SGHTA and CDR2 FQGTGA. Trimming stripped 8 bases from V and 6 bases from J, with 17 bases between. This CDR3 is built from 13 residues. The CDR3 coding sequence is TGTGCCAGCGGCCAAGTCCGGGTTAGCGAGCAGTACTTC. It yields the protein CASGQVRVSEQYF.

Notes on this clonotype: This may arise from a read error, as a much more abundant clone is one base away. The CDR3 region has the DNA TGCGCCAGCAGCCAAGCTAGCGGACAAACAGATACGCAGTATTTT. Protein sequence: CASSQASGQTDTQYF. The rearrangement uses TRBV5-5 and TRBJ2-3; 7 positions agree with TRBD2. CDR3 size: 15 residues. Germline V lookup: CDR1 SGHKS, CDR2 YYEKEE (reference sequence).

V usage is TRBV2 and J usage is TRBJ2-5, with 9 nucleotides matching TRBD1. The CDR3 runs 13 residues. With V trimmed by 8 bases and J by 3 bases, 4 bases remained unmatched. Germline assignment: CDR1 SNHLY and CDR2 FYNNEI. The CDR3 DNA follows: TGTGCCAGCTCCAGGGACAGGGAAGAGACCCAGTACTTC. Encoded protein: CASSRDREETQYF.

This chain joins TRBV2 and TRBJ2-7, with 12 bases that match TRBD2. With the DNA end fitting TRBJ2-1 better, the J assignment may be wrong. Per the germline V gene, CDR1 is SNHLY and CDR2 is FYNNEI. The CDR3 spans 14 residues. The CDR3 sequence is CASRGLAGRNEQFF. CDR3 nucleotides: TGTGCCAGCAGAGGACTAGCGGGAAGAAATGAGCAGTTCTTC.

Comments on this clonotype: One base away lies a much larger clone, so this may be a sequencing read error. This chain joins TRBV5-1 and TRBJ2-5; TRBD2 aligns across 12 bases. There are 15 residues in the CDR3. Germline-derived CDR1 and CDR2 are SGHRS and YFSETQ. CDR3 nucleotide sequence: TGCGCCAGCAGCTCTGGACTAGCGGGGAAAGAGATCCAGTACTTC. This encodes CASSSGLAGKEIQYF.

There are many counts of this clonotype. The CDR3 nucleotides read TGTGCCAGTAGTATCGGACAGGGGCCGGGAGCTTTCTTT. The encoded protein is CASSIGQGPGAFF. V gene TRBV19 combines with J gene TRBJ1-1; 9 positions match TRBD1. In germline, CDR1 is LNHDA, CDR2 SQIVND (reference sequence). CDR3 size: 13 residues. The junction had 6 bases not matched to a gene; V was cut back by 3 bases and J by 10 bases.

The gene calls are TRBV5-8 and TRBJ2-1; D not resolved. The germline V gene encodes CDR1 SGHTS and CDR2 YDEGEE. V was shortened by 4 bases and J by 12 bases, with 17 bases between the two germline ends. CDR3 length: 13 residues. The CDR3 DNA follows: TGTGCCAGCAGCCTGACTGACTGGGATACGCAGTTCTTC. Protein product: CASSLTDWDTQFF.

There are a few counts of this clonotype. The CDR3 end shows no conserved phenylalanine or tryptophan, and so a read error is likely. The limits of the CDR3 on the DNA are not certain, so only TCRdb's listed CDR3 is given. The J gene is TRBJ1-6, the V gene TRBV24-1. The CDR3 is 9 residues long, ends included. Germline CDR1 KGHDR, CDR2 SFDVKD. Here the CDR3 reads CATSDLIWP.

This clonotype showed up many times. The chain recombines TRBV12-3 or TRBV12-4 with TRBJ2-1; D possibly corresponds to TRBD1 (6 bases). The V gene lost 1 base and the J gene lost 15 bases, with 10 bases spanning the gap. This CDR3 comprises 11 residues. The CDR3 loop is CASSLGGRLFF. CDR3 in DNA: TGTGCCAGCAGTTTAGGGGGGCGACTGTTCTTC.

This clonotype was seen ten or more times. The J gene is TRBJ1-5, the V gene TRBV7-9, with 8 bases that match TRBD1. The CDR3 is 16 residues long. V shed 4 bases and J 3 bases; nucleotides not matched to a gene: 8. Germline assignment: CDR1 SEHNR and CDR2 FQNEAQ (reference sequence). The CDR3: CASSSQGAGINQPQHF. DNA for the CDR3: TGTGCCAGCAGCTCTCAGGGGGCTGGGATCAATCAGCCCCAGCATTTT.

This chain connects TRBV20-1 to TRBJ2-7, with 7 bases fitting TRBD2. The germline V gene has CDR1 DFQATT and CDR2 SNEGSKA (reference sequence). This CDR3 is built from 16 residues. The CDR3 region has the DNA TGCAGGGACCCACAGACACGGACTAGTGAAGTTTACGAGCAGTACTTC. Translation gives CRDPQTRTSEVYEQYF.

This chain links TRBV7-9 with TRBJ2-7; D is unclear. V was clipped by 1 base and J by 2 bases, with 6 bases between them. CDR3 length equals 13 residues. CDR1 and CDR2 (germline): SEHNR, FQNEAQ (reference sequence). CDR3 sequence (DNA): TGTGCCAGCAGCTTAGGCAATACCTACGAGCAGTACTTC. It encodes CASSLGNTYEQYF.

The rearrangement joins TRBV7-9 to TRBJ2-1; 9 positions agree with TRBD2. V dropped 5 bases and J dropped 12; count of bases not matched to a gene: 11. The CDR3 is made up of 14 amino acids. Germline values: CDR1 SEHNR, CDR2 FQNEAQ (reference sequence). The CDR3 sequence is CASSPLSGSFAQFF. CDR3 bases: TGTGCCAGCAGCCCCCTTAGCGGGAGCTTTGCGCAGTTCTTC.

This chain connects TRBV20-1 to TRBJ1-2; 8 nucleotides line up with TRBD1. Per germline, CDR1 DFQATT and CDR2 SNEGSKA (reference sequence). The CDR3 has 14 amino acids. The V gene end was trimmed by 0 bases and the J gene end by 7 bases; junction bases not matched to a gene: 7. CDR3 nucleotide sequence: TGCAGTGCTAGAGATAATGCAGGGGGCCGTGGCTACACCTTC. This translates into CSARDNAGGRGYTF.

The chain is built from TRBV5-6 and TRBJ1-1; 7 bases line up with TRBD1. With V trimmed by 3 bases and J by 6 bases, 5 bases remained unmatched. The length of the CDR3 is 13 residues. Germline values: CDR1 SGHDT, CDR2 YYEEEE. CDR3 nucleotide sequence: TGTGCCAGCAGCTGGGACAGTAACGCTGAAGCTTTCTTT. Protein sequence: CASSWDSNAEAFF.

The chain combines TRBV10-3 with TRBJ1-6, with 9 bases lining up with TRBD1. The CDR3 length is 15 residues. In germline, CDR1 is ENHRY, CDR2 SYGVKD. The V and J ends lost 10 bases and 11 bases, in that order; junction bases with no gene match: 15. This chain's CDR3 is CASSLSGTGSPPLHF. DNA for the CDR3: TGTGCCAGCAGCCTCAGCGGGACAGGGAGTCCACCCCTCCACTTT.

The chain combines TRBV7-6 with TRBJ1-5; the D is unclear. The germline CDR1 and CDR2 sequences are SGHVS and FNYEAQ. This CDR3 is built from 12 residues. Trimming left V 8 bases short and J 2 bases short, with 7 bases between. The CDR3 nucleotides are TGTGCCAGCCCCAATGGCAATCAGCCCCAGCATTTT. This translates into CASPNGNQPQHF.

This clonotype was detected ten times or more. The chain has TRBV24-1 and TRBJ1-5; no reliable D call. Germline-derived CDR1 and CDR2 are KGHDR and SFDVKD. V was clipped by 4 bases and J by 0 bases, with 15 bases between them. CDR3 length: 17 amino acids. This CDR3 reads CATSDSRPLNSNQPQHF. The CDR3 coding sequence is TGTGCCACCAGTGACTCCCGTCCTCTTAATAGCAATCAGCCCCAGCATTTT.

This clonotype was counted once. The chain links TRBV7-2 to TRBJ1-4, with D hard to call. Germline V gene sequence: CDR1 SGHTA, CDR2 FQGNSA. The CDR3 is 14 residues long. Trimming shortened V by 3 bases and J by 8 bases, and 13 bases separated the two germline ends. The CDR3 nucleotides are TGTGCCAGCAGCTTGGGGAGGGAGAGGGAAAAACTGTTTTTT. This translates into CASSLGREREKLFF.

The V gene is TRBV10-3, the J gene TRBJ2-7, with TRBD1 identical over 9 bases. The CDR3 length is 15 residues. The V and J ends lost 11 bases and 1 base, in that order; junction bases with no gene match: 12. Germline CDR1 is ENHRY and CDR2 is SYGVKD. The CDR3 region is CAASSGQGSSYEQYF. In nucleotides, the CDR3 is TGTGCCGCTTCTTCAGGACAGGGGTCATCCTACGAGCAGTACTTC.

The rearrangement uses TRBV4-1 and TRBJ1-6, with 8 bases lining up with TRBD1. The CDR3 totals 16 residues. The germline CDR1 and CDR2 sequences are MGHRA and YSYEKL. With 3 bases clipped from V and 3 bases from J, the junction kept 4 bases outside the gene matches. CDR3 region: CASSHSDRDYNSPLHF. The CDR3 nucleotides read TGCGCCAGCAGCCACTCGGACAGGGACTATAATTCACCCCTCCACTTT.